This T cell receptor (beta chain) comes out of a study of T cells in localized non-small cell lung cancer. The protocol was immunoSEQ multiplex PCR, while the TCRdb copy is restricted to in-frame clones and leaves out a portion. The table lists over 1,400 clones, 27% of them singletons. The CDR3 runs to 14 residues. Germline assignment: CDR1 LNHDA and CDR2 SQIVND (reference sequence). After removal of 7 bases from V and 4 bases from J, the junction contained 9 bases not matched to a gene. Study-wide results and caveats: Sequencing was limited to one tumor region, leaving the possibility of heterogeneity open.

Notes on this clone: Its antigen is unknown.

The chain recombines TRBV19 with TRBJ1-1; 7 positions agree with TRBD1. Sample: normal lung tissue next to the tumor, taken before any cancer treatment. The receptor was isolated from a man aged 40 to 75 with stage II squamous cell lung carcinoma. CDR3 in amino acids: CASTPGGWVTEAFF. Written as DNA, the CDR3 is TGTGCCAGTACCCCAGGGGGATGGGTCACTGAAGCTTTCTTT.